This is a list of T cell receptor beta chains from one sample in a study of shared T cell receptors in the human thymus. Using immunoSEQ multiplex PCR, the repertoire was profiled, and TCRdb retains in-frame clones only, with some absent. The sample includes about 660,000 clones, about 87% of them seen just once. These data were also filed under a second study, of human thymus T cells.

Sequencing used thymocytes. These receptors originate from a boy younger than two with a congenital heart defect. Each CDR3 is given with its conserved first and last residue. The order of the fields is J gene, clone size, CDR3 length, D gene, V gene, CDR3 DNA, CDR3 protein. D genes are given only for firm matches. Part of the rows lack a size; the others show once, few, many or a class for expanded clones.

TRBJ2-3	-	18	TRBD2	TRBV5-6	TGTGCCAGCAGCTTGGAACTAGCGGGGGCCCAACGCACAGATACGCAGTATTTT	CASSLELAGAQRTDTQYF
TRBJ1-6	-	16	-	TRBV27	TGTGCCAGCAGTCCCTACGCGGGGAAGGGATGGTCACCCCTCCACTTT	CASSPYAGKGWSPLHF
TRBJ1-2	few	15	TRBD1	TRBV7-9	TGTGCCAGCAGCTTAACGGGACAGGGGAACTATGGCTACACCTTC	CASSLTGQGNYGYTF
TRBJ1-1	-	13	-	TRBV7-2	TGTGCCAGCAGCTTAGCGGCGGGCTCCGAAGCTTTCTTT	CASSLAAGSEAFF
TRBJ2-2	once	14	-	TRBV9	TGTGCCAGCAGGGACACAGGATCCACCGGGGAGCTGTTTTTT	CASRDTGSTGELFF
TRBJ1-6	-	15	TRBD1	TRBV5-6	TGTGCCAGCAGCCGACAGGGGGGGGATAATTCACCCCTCCACTTT	CASSRQGGDNSPLHF
TRBJ1-5	-	15	-	TRBV27	TGTGCCAGCAGTTTATCGGGGGGGGCGCTTCAGCCCCAGCATTTT	CASSLSGGALQPQHF
TRBJ2-7	-	15	TRBD1	TRBV11-2	TGTGCCAGCAGCTTATTGGGGACAGAAGCCTACGAGCAGTACTTC	CASSLLGTEAYEQYF
TRBJ2-1	-	16	TRBD2	TRBV4-1	TGCGCCAGCAGCCAAGATCAGCGGGAGGCCGGGAATGAGCAGTTCTTC	CASSQDQREAGNEQFF
TRBJ1-4	-	13	TRBD1	TRBV6-5	TGTGCCAGCCGGGGGGACAGGGATGAAAAACTGTTTTTT	CASRGDRDEKLFF
TRBJ1-2	-	14	-	TRBV5-1	TGCGCCAGCAGCTTGGAAGGAGTCAACTATGGCTACACCTTC	CASSLEGVNYGYTF
TRBJ2-1	-	15	-	TRBV6-4	TGTGCCAGCGCTCCGCAACTAGTTTCCTACAATGAGCAGTTCTTC	CASAPQLVSYNEQFF
TRBJ2-7	-	16	TRBD1	TRBV4-3	TGCGCCAGCAGCCAAGATTCAACAGGGGGCCCAGACGAGCAGTACTTC	CASSQDSTGGPDEQYF
TRBJ2-5	-	17	TRBD2	TRBV4-3	TGCGCCAGCAGCCAAGCGGGGAGTAGCGGGCCACAAGAGACCCAGTACTTC	CASSQAGSSGPQETQYF
TRBJ1-2	-	14	-	TRBV4-2	TGTGCCAGCAGCCAAGGCGAGGGCGCCTATGGCTACACCTTC	CASSQGEGAYGYTF
TRBJ1-1	-	16	-	TRBV14	TGTGCCAGCAGCCAAGATAAGGCAGGGGTGGTGACTGAAGCTTTCTTT	CASSQDKAGVVTEAFF
TRBJ1-5	-	14	-	TRBV6-4	TGTGCCAGCAGAGATGGAGGGGGGGATCAGCCCCAGCATTTT	CASRDGGGDQPQHF
TRBJ1-4	-	16	-	TRBV5-5	-	CASSFGPGQGYEKLFF
TRBJ1-5	few	12	-	TRBV4-1	TGCGCCGGTAGCCTAGACGTACCTATCCAGCATTTT	CAGSLDVPIQHF
TRBJ2-7	-	15	TRBD1	TRBV4-2	TGTGCCAGCAGCCTAGACAGGGGGCTAGCCTACGAGCAGTACTTC	CASSLDRGLAYEQYF
TRBJ2-1	-	13	TRBD1	TRBV5-1	TGCGCCAGCAGCGTCGGGACAGACAATGAGCAGTTCTTC	CASSVGTDNEQFF
TRBJ1-1	-	14	-	TRBV6-5	TGTGCCAGCAGGTTGACGGGGGAGAACACTGAAGCTTTCTTT	CASRLTGENTEAFF
TRBJ2-1	few	19	TRBD2	TRBV5-1	TGCGCCAGCAGCTCGGAGACTAGCGGGAGGTCCACACATTACAATGAGCAGTTCTTC	CASSSETSGRSTHYNEQFF
TRBJ2-3	-	13	TRBD2	TRBV7-2	TGTGCCAGCAGCTCCGAGGGGCGGGGGACGCAGTATTTT	CASSSEGRGTQYF
TRBJ2-7	-	15	TRBD2	TRBV5-8	TGTGCCAGCAGCTTGGGTGGTAGCGGGAGACCCGAGCAGTACTTC	CASSLGGSGRPEQYF
TRBJ2-4	-	17	-	TRBV4-3	TGCGCCAGCAGCCAAGATCAGTTCGGACTAGCCAAAAACATTCAGTACTTC	CASSQDQFGLAKNIQYF
TRBJ2-1	-	16	TRBD1	TRBV7-9	TGTGCCAGCAGCTTAAGGCCAGGGGGTTTCTACAATGAGCAGTTCTTC	CASSLRPGGFYNEQFF
TRBJ1-2	-	14	-	TRBV5-4	TGTGCCAGCAGTGTCCACCGGTTTAACTATGGCTACACCTTC	CASSVHRFNYGYTF
TRBJ1-1	-	14	-	TRBV7-4	TGTGCCAGCAGCTTAAGGCCAGGGGCCACTGAAGCTTTCTTT	CASSLRPGATEAFF
TRBJ2-5	-	11	-	TRBV28	TGTGCCAGCAGTACGCGGGAGACCCAGTACTTC	CASSTRETQYF
TRBJ2-3	few	17	TRBD2	TRBV4-1	TGCGCCAGCAGCCAAGATCTACCGCGGGAGGGCCCAGATACGCAGTATTTT	CASSQDLPREGPDTQYF
TRBJ2-2	-	18	TRBD2	TRBV28	TGTGCCAGCAGTCCCGGGACTAGCGGGAGGAGGGGCACCGGGGAGCTGTTTTTT	CASSPGTSGRRGTGELFF
TRBJ1-5	-	13	-	TRBV7-2	TGTGCCAGCAGCTTAGATGGGGCTCAGCCCCAGCATTTT	CASSLDGAQPQHF
TRBJ1-5	-	16	TRBD1	TRBV29-1	TGCAGCGTTGGTTCCTGCCCGGCAGGGGGCTTTCAGCCCCAGCATTTT	CSVGSCPAGGFQPQHF
TRBJ2-7	-	14	-	TRBV19	TGTGCCAGTAGTATAGCCCAGGGTTACTACGAGCAGTACTTC	CASSIAQGYYEQYF
TRBJ2-3	-	20	-	TRBV28	TGTGCCAGCAGTGAATACTGGGTGGCGGGCCTCAGGCGCCGCACAGATACGCAGTATTTT	CASSEYWVAGLRRRTDTQYF
TRBJ2-1	few	18	TRBD2	TRBV14	TGTGCCAGCAGCCAAGGGGATCAAGCGGGGGGACTCTACAATGAGCAGTTCTTC	CASSQGDQAGGLYNEQFF
TRBJ1-2	-	12	-	TRBV5-5	TGTGCCAGCAGCCGAGGAAGCTATGGCTACACCTTC	CASSRGSYGYTF